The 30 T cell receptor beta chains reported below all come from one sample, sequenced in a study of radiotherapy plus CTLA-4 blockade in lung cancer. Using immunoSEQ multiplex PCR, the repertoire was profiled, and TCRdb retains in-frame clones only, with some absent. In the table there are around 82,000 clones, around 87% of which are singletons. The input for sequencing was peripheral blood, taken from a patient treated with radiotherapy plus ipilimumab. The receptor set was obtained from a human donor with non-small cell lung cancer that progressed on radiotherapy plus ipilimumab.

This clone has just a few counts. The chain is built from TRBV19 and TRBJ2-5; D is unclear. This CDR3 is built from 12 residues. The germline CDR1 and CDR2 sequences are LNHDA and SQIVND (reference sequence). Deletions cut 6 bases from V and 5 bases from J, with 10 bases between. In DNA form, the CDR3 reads TGTGCCAGTAGCCCGCTCGGGGAGACCCAGTACTTC. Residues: CASSPLGETQYF.

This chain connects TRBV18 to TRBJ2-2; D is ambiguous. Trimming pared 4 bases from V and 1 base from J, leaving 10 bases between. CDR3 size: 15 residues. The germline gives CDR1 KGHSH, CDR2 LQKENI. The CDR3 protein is CASSRPQLNTGELFF. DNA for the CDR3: TGTGCCAGCTCACGCCCCCAGTTGAACACCGGGGAGCTGTTTTTT.

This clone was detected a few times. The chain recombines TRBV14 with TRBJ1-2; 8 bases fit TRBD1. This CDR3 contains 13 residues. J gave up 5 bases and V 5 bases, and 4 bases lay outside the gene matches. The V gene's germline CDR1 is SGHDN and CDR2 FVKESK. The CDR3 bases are TGTGCCAGCAGCGGACAGGGTGCGTATGGCTACACCTTC. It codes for CASSGQGAYGYTF.

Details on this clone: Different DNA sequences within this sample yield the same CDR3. The CDR3 coding sequence is TGTGCCAGTAGCCCCCGGGGCTCTGGAAACACCATATATTTT. This encodes CASSPRGSGNTIYF. The rearrangement uses TRBV7-2 and TRBJ1-3; D not resolved. CDR3 length equals 14 residues. Germline loops: CDR1 SGHTA, CDR2 FQGNSA. Trimming pared 9 bases from V and 0 bases from J, leaving 12 bases between. The complete variable domain, with remaining parts taken from reference TRBV7-2 and TRBJ1-3, reads GAGVSQSPSNKVTEKGKDVELRCDPISGHTALYWYRQSLGQGLEFLIYFQGNSAPDKSGLPSDRFSAERTGGSVSTLTIQRTQQEDSAVYLCASSPRGSGNTIYFGEGSWLTVV.

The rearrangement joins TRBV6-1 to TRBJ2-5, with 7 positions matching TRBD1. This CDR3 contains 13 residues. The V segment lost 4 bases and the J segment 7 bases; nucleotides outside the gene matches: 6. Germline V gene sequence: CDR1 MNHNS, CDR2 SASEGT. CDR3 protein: CASSGQGGGTQYF. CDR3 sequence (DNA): TGTGCCAGCAGTGGACAGGGCGGCGGGACCCAGTACTTC.

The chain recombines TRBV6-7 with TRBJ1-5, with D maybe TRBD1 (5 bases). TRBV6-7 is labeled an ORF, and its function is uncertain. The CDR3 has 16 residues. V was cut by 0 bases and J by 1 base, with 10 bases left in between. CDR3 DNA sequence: TGTGCCAGCAGTTACTCGAGAGGGGACAGCAATCAGCCCCAGCATTTT. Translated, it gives CASSYSRGDSNQPQHF.

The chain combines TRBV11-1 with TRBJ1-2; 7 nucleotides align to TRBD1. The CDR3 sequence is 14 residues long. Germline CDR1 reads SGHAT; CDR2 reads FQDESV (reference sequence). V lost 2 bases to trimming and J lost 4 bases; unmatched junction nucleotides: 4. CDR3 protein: CASSLRSGGYGYTF. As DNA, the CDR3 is TGTGCCAGCAGCTTACGATCAGGGGGCTATGGCTACACCTTC.

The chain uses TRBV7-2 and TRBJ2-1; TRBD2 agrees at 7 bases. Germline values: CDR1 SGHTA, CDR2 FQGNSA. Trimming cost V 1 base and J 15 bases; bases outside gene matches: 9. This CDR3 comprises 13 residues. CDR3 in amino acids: CASSLDRQRDRFF. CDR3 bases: TGTGCCAGCAGCTTAGACAGACAGCGGGATCGGTTCTTC.

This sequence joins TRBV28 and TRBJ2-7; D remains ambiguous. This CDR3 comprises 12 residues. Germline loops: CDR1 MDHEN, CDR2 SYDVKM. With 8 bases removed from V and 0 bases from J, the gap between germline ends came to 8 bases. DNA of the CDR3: TGTGCCAGCGGACGGTACTCCTACGAGCAGTACTTC. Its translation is CASGRYSYEQYF. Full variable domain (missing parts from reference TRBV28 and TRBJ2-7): DVKVTQSSRYLVKRTGEKVFLECVQDMDHENMFWYRQDPGLGLRLIYFSYDVKMKEKGDIPEGYSVSREKKERFSLILESASTNQTSMYLCASGRYSYEQYFGPGTRLTVT.

CDR3 amino acids: CASSFEAGINEKLFF. In nucleotides, the CDR3 is TGTGCCAGCAGTTTTGAGGCAGGCATTAATGAAAAACTGTTTTTT. The chain employs TRBV27 and TRBJ1-4; D is unresolved. The V end was cut by 3 bases, the J end by 4 bases, with 12 bases between. The CDR3 extends over 15 amino acids. Per germline, CDR1 MNHEY and CDR2 SMNVEV (reference sequence).

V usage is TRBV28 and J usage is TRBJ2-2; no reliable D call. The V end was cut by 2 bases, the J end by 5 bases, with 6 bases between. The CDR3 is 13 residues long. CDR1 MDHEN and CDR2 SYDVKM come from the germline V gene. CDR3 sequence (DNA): TGTGCCAGCAGTTTACGGATGACCGGGGAGCTGTTTTTT. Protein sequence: CASSLRMTGELFF. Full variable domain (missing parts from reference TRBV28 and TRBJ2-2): DVKVTQSSRYLVKRTGEKVFLECVQDMDHENMFWYRQDPGLGLRLIYFSYDVKMKEKGDIPEGYSVSREKKERFSLILESASTNQTSMYLCASSLRMTGELFFGEGSRLTVL.

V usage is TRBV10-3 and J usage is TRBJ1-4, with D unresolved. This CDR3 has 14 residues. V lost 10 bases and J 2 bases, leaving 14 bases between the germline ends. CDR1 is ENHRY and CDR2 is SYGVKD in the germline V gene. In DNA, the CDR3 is TGTGCCACCAATCCTGGTCCGACTAATGAAAAACTGTTTTTT. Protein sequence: CATNPGPTNEKLFF.

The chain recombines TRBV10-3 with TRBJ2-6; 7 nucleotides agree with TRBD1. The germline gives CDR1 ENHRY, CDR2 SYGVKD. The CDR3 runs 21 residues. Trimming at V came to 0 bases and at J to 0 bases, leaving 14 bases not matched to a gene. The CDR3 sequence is CAISESARGRPLSSGANVLTF. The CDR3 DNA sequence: TGTGCCATCAGTGAGTCAGCGAGGGGGCGACCGTTGAGCTCTGGGGCCAACGTCCTGACTTTC.

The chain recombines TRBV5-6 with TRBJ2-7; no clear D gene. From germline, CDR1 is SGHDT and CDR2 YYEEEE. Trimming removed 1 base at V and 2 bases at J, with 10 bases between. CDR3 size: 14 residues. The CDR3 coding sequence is TGTGCCAGCAGCTTGTGGGCGTTTCCCTACGAGCAGTACTTC. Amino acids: CASSLWAFPYEQYF.

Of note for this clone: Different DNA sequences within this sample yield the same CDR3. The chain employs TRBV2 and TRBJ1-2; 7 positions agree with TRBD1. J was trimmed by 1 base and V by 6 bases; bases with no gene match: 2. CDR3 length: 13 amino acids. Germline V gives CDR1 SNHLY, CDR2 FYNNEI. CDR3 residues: CASRGDSNYGYTF. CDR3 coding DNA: TGTGCCAGCAGGGGGGACAGTAACTATGGCTACACCTTC.

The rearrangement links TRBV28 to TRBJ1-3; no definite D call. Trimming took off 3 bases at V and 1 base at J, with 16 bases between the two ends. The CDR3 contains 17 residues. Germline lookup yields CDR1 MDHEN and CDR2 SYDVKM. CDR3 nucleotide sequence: TGTGCCAGCAGTTTGACCCTCCCCATTACTTCTGGAAACACCATATATTTT. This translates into CASSLTLPITSGNTIYF.

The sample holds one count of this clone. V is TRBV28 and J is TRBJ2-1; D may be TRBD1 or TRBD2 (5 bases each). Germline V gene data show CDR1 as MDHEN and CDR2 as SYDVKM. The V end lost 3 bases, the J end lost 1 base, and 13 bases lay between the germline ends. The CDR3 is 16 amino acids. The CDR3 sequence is CASSLGEGRSYNEQFF. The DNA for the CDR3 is TGTGCCAGCAGTTTGGGGGAAGGGAGATCCTACAATGAGCAGTTCTTC.

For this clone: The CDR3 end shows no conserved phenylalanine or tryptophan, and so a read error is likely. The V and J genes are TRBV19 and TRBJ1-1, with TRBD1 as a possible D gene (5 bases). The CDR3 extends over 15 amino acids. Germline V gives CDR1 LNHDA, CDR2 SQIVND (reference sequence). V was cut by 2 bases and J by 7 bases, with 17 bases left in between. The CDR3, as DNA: TGTGCCAGTAGTATACTAGGCAGGGAGGGGAGTGAAGCTTTCCTT. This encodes CASSILGREGSEAFL.

The CDR3 sequence: CASRELSSYNSPLHF. CDR3 nucleotides: TGTGCCAGTAGGGAGCTCAGCTCCTATAATTCACCCCTCCACTTT. This sequence joins TRBV19 and TRBJ1-6, with D unresolved. Germline loops: CDR1 LNHDA, CDR2 SQIVND (reference sequence). V was pared by 6 bases and J by 0 bases, with 9 bases between. This CDR3 has 15 residues.

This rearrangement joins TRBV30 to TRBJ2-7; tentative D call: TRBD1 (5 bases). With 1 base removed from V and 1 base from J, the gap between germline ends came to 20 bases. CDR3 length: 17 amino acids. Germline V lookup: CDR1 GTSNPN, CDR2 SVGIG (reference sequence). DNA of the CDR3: TGTGCCTGGAGTGGCCGTGATACAGGCCTCCTTTCCTACGAGCAGTACTTC. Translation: CAWSGRDTGLLSYEQYF.

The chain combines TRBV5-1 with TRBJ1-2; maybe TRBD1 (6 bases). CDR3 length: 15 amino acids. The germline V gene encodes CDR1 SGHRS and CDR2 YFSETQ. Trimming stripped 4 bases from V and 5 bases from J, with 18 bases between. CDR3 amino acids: CASSPDSTNIYGYTF. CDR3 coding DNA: TGCGCCAGCAGCCCGGACAGTACGAACATTTATGGCTACACCTTC.

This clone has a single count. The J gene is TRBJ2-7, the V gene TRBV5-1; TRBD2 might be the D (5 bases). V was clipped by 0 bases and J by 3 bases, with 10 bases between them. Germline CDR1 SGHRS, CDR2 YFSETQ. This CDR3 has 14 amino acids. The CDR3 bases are TGCGCCAGCAGCTTGGCCTGGGGAGTCTACGAGCAGTACTTC. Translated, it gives CASSLAWGVYEQYF.

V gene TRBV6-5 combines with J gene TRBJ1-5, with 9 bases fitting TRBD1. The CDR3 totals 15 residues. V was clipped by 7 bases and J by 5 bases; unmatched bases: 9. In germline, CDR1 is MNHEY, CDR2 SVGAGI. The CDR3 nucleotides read TGTGCCAGCATGGGACAGGGTACGATCTATCAGCCCCAGCATTTT. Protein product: CASMGQGTIYQPQHF.

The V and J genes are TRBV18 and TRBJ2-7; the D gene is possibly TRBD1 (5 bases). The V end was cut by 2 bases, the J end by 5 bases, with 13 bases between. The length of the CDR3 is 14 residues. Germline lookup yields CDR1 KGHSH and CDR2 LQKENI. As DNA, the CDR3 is TGTGCCAGCTCACCAGGGGCCCCGTCCCACGAGCAGTACTTC. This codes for CASSPGAPSHEQYF.

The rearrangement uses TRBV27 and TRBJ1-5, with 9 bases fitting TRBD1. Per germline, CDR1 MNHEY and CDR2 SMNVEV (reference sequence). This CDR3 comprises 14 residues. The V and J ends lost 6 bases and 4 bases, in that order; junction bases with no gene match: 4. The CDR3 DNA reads TGTGCCAGCAGGGACAGGGGAGTTAATCAGCCCCAGCATTTT. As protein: CASRDRGVNQPQHF.

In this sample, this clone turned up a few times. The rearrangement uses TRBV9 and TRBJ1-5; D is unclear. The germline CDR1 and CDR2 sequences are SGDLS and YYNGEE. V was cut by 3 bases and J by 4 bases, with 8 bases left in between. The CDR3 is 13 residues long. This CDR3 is CASSAGPNQPQHF. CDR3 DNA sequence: TGTGCCAGCAGCGCCGGCCCTAATCAGCCCCAGCATTTT.

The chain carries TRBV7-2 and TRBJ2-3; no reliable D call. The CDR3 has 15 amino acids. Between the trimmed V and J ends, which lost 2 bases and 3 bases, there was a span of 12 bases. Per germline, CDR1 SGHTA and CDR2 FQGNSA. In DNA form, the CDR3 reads TGTGCCAGCAGCTTACGCGCAGTGGGGACAGATACGCAGTATTTT. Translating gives CASSLRAVGTDTQYF.

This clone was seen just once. The CDR3 region is CASSPYPAGGQGASSYEQYF. As DNA, the CDR3 is TGCGCCAGCAGCCCCTATCCGGCGGGAGGACAGGGGGCGAGCTCCTACGAGCAGTACTTC. This chain uses TRBV4-1 with TRBJ2-7; 11 bases line up with TRBD1. V was clipped by 4 bases and J by 0 bases; unmatched bases: 17. The length of the CDR3 is 20 residues. Germline lookup yields CDR1 MGHRA and CDR2 YSYEKL.

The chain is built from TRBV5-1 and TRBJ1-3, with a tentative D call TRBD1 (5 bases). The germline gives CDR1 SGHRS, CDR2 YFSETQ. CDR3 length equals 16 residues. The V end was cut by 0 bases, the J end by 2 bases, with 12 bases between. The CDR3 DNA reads TGCGCCAGCAGCTTGGCATCTGGGGGGGCTGGAAACACCATATATTTT. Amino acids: CASSLASGGAGNTIYF.

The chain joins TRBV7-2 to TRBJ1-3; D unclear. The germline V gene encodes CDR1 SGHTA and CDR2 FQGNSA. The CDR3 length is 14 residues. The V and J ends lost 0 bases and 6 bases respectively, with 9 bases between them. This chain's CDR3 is CASSLAVAENTIYF. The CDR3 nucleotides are TGTGCCAGCAGCTTAGCTGTGGCAGAAAACACCATATATTTT.